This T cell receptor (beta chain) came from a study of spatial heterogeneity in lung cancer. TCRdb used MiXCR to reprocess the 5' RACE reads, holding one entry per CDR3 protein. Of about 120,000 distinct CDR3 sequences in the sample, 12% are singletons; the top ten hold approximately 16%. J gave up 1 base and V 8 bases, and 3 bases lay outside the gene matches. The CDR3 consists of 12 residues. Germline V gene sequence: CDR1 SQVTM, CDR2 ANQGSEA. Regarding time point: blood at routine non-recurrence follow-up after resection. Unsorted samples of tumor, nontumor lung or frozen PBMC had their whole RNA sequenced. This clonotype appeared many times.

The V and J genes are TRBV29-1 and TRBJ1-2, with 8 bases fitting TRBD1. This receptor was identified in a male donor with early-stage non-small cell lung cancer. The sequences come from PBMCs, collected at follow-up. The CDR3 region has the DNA TGCAGCTTTGGACAGGGTAACTATGGCTACACCTTC. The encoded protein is CSFGQGNYGYTF.